The entry below describes one T cell receptor (beta chain). These data are taken from a study of T-cell reconstitution after alpha-beta-depleted transplantation in children. Preparation of the TCRbeta library involved a method that used unique molecular identifiers. One entry per CDR3 protein results from TCRdb running MiXCR on the PCR reads. The sample has about 400,000 distinct CDR3 sequences; over 20% are singletons. The CDR3 runs 19 residues. The V and J ends lost 3 bases and 1 base, in that order; junction bases with no gene match: 12. V usage is TRBV12-3 or TRBV12-4 and J usage is TRBJ2-1; TRBD1 matches at 10 bases. The sample was PBMCs from the stem cell graft donor, taken from the stem cell graft. This TCR was sampled from a human donor who donated a stem cell graft to a child with acute myeloid leukemia. CDR3 coding DNA: TGTGCCAGCAGTTTTACGTCCAGAGGGACAGGGGTGTCCTACAATGAGCAGTTCTTC. It codes for CASSFTSRGTGVSYNEQFF.